This T cell receptor beta chain is drawn from a study of post-analysis software for immune sequencing data. Study-wide results and caveats: Patients carried roughly 5 TRBV segments more frequently than controls did, and TRBV5-6, TRBV5-1 and TRBV20-1 were among them. Significantly lower normalized Chao1 diversity was found in patients with multiple sclerosis relative to controls. F measure grouped same-batch samples tightly together.

Unique molecular identifiers were built into the TCR beta cDNA libraries. Via MiXCR, TCRdb re-called the PCR reads, giving one row per CDR3 protein. The table lists around 710,000 distinct CDR3 sequences, approximately 44% of them singletons, with 4.9% in the top ten. V lost 6 bases to trimming and J lost 0 bases; unmatched junction nucleotides: 8. The CDR3 extends over 16 amino acids. This clonotype was seen only a few times. Its antigen is unknown. J is TRBJ1-1 and V is TRBV12-3 or TRBV12-4; TRBD1 aligns across 9 bases. The sequence derives from a girl aged 5-17 years with multiple sclerosis. Source material: blood. CDR3: CASRRDRVLMNTEAFF. The CDR3 nucleotides are TGTGCCAGCAGGCGGGACAGGGTCCTTATGAACACTGAAGCTTTCTTT.